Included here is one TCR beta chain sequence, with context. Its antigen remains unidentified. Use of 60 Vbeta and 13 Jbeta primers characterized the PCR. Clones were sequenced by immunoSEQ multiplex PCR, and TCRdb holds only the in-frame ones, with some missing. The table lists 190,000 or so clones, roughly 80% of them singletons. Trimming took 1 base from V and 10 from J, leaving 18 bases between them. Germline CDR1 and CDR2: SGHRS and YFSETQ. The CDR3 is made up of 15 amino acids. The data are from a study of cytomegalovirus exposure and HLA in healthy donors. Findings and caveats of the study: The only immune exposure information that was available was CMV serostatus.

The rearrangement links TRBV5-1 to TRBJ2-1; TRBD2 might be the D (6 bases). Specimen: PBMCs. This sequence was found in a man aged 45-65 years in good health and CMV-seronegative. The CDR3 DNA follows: TGCGCCAGCAGCTTGAATCCTACGGGAGCTAACGAGCAGTTCTTC. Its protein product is CASSLNPTGANEQFF.